This TCR beta chain was retrieved from a study of identical twins. In its sample, this clonotype was seen many times. The length of the CDR3 is 12 residues. Germline lookup yields CDR1 MNHNY and CDR2 SVGAGI (reference sequence). V lost 10 bases, J lost 0 bases, and 10 bases lay in between. TCRdb called the 5' RACE reads again in MiXCR, with one record for every CDR3 protein. The table has approximately 620,000 distinct CDR3 sequences, around 8.3% seen once. This sample was shared with a second study, whose subject was yellow fever vaccine responses in identical twins.

The sample was PBMCs. The sequence was collected from a woman younger than 30 in good health. This chain links TRBV6-6 with TRBJ2-7; D unclear. The CDR3 here is CATRGASYEQYF. In DNA form, the CDR3 reads TGTGCCACCCGCGGAGCCTCCTACGAGCAGTACTTC.